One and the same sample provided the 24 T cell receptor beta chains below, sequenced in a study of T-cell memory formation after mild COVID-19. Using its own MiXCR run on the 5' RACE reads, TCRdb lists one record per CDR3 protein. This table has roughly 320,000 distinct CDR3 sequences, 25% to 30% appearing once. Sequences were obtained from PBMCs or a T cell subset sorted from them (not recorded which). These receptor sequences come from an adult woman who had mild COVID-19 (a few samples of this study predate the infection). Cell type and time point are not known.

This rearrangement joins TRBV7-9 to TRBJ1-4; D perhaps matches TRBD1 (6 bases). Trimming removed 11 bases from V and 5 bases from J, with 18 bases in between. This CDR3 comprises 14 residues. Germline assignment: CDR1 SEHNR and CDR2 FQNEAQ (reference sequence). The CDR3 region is CAAGASGWNEKLFF. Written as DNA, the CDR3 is TGTGCCGCGGGGGCGTCAGGGTGGAATGAAAAACTGTTTTTT.

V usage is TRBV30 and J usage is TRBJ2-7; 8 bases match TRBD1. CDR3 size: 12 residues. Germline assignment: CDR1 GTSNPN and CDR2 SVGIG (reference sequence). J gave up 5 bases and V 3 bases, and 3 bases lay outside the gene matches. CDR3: CAWSGQGNEQYF. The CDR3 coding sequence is TGTGCCTGGAGCGGACAGGGTAACGAGCAGTACTTC.

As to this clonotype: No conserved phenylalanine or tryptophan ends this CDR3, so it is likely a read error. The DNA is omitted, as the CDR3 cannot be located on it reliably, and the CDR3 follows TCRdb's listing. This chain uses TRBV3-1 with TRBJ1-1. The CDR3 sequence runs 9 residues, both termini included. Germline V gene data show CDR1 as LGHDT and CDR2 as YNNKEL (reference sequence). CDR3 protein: CASSPGMGS.

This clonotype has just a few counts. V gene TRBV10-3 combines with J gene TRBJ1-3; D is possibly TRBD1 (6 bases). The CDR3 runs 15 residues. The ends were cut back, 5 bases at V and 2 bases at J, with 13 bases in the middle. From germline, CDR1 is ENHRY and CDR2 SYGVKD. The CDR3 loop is CAISTRQAPGNTIYF. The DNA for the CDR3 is TGTGCCATCAGTACCCGACAGGCCCCTGGAAACACCATATATTTT.

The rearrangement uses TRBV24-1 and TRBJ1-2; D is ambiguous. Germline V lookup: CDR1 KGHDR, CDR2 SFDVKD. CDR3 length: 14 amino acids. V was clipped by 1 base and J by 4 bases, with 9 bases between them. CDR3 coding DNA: TGTGCCACCAGTGATTTTCAGCTTACCTATGGCTACACCTTC. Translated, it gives CATSDFQLTYGYTF.

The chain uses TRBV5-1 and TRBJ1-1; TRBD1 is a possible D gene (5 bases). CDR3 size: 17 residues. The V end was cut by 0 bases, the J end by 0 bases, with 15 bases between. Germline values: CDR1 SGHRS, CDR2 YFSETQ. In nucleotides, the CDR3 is TGCGCCAGCAGCTTGGGGGCCAGCGACAGAGTGAACACTGAAGCTTTCTTT. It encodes CASSLGASDRVNTEAFF.

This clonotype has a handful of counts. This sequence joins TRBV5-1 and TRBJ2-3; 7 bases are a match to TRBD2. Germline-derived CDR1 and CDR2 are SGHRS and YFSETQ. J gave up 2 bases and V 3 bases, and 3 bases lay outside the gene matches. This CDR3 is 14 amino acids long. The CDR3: CASSSGTTTDTQYF. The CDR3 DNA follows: TGCGCCAGCAGCTCCGGGACTACCACAGATACGCAGTATTTT.

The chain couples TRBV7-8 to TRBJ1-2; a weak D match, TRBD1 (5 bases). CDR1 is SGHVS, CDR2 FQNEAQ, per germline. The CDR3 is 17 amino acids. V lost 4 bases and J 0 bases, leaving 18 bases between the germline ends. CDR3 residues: CASSSRWDRTSNYGYTF. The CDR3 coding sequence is TGTGCCAGCAGCTCCCGATGGGACCGGACCTCTAACTATGGCTACACCTTC.

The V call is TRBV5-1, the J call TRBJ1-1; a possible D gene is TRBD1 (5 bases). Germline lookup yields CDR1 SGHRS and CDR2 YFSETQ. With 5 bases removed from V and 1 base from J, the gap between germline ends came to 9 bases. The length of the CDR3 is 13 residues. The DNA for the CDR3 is TGCGCCAGCAGTTATCAGGGGAACACTGAAGCTTTCTTT. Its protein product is CASSYQGNTEAFF.

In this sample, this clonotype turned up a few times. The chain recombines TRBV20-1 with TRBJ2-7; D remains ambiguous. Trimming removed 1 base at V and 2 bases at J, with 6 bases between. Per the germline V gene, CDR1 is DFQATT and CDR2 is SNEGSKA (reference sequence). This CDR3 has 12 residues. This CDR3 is CSARVGTYEQYF. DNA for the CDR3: TGCAGTGCTAGAGTTGGCACCTACGAGCAGTACTTC.

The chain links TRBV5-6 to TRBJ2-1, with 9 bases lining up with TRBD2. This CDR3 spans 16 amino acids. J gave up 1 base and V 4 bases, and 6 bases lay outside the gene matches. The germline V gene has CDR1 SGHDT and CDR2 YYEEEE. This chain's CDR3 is CASSPAAGGSYNEQFF. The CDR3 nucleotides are TGTGCCAGCAGCCCCGCGGCGGGGGGGTCCTACAATGAGCAGTTCTTC.

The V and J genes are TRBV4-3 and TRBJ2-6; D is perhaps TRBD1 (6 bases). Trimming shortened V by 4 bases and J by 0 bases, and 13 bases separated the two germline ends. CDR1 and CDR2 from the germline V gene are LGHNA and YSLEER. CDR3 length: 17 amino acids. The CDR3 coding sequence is TGCGCCAGCAGCCCAGGGGCAGCCCCCTCTGGGGCCAACGTCCTGACTTTC. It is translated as CASSPGAAPSGANVLTF.

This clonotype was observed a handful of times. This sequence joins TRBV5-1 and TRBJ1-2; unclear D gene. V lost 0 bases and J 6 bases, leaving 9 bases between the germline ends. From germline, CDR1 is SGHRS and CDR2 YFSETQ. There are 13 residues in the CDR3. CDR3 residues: CASSLGPEDGYTF. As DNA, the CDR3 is TGCGCCAGCAGCTTGGGACCAGAGGATGGCTACACCTTC.

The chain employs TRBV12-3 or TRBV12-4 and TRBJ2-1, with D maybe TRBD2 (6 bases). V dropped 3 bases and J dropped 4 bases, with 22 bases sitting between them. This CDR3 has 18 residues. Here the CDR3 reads CASSFPPIWGGEYNEQFF. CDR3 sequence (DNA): TGTGCCAGCAGTTTCCCCCCCATTTGGGGAGGAGAGTACAATGAGCAGTTCTTC.

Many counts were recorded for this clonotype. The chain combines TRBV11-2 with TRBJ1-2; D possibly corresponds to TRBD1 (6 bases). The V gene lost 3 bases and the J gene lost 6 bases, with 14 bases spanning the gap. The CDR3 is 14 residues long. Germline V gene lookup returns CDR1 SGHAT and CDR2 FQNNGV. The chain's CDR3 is CASSFRQVLNGYTF. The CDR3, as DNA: TGTGCCAGCAGCTTCCGACAGGTCCTCAATGGCTACACCTTC. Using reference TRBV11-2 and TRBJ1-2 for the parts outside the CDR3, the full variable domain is EAGVAQSPRYKIIEKRQSVAFWCNPISGHATLYWYQQILGQGPKLLIQFQNNGVVDDSQLPKDRFSAERLKGVDSTLKIQPAKLEDSAVYLCASSFRQVLNGYTFGSGTRLTVV.

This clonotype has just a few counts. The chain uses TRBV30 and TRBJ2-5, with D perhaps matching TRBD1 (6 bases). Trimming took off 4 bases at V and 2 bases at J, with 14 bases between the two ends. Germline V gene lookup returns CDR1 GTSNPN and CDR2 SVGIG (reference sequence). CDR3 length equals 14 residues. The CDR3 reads CAWIAPGVQETQYF. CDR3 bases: TGTGCCTGGATCGCCCCAGGGGTGCAAGAGACCCAGTACTTC. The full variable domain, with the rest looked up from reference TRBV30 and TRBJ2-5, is SQTIHQWPATLVQPVGSPLSLECTVEGTSNPNLYWYRQAAGRGLQLLFYSVGIGQISSEVPQNLSASRPQDRQFILSSKKLLLSDSGFYLCAWIAPGVQETQYFGPGTRLLVL.

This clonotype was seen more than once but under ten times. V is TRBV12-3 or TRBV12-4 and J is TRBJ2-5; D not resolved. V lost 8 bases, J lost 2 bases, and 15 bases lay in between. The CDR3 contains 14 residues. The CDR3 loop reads CASLRSLLQETQYF. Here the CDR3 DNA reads TGTGCCAGCCTTCGGTCTCTGTTACAAGAGACCCAGTACTTC.

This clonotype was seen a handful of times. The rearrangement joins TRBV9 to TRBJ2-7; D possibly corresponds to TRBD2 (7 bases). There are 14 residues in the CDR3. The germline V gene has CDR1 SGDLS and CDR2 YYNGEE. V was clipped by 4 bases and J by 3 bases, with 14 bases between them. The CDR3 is CASSPSGEGYEQYF. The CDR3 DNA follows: TGTGCCAGCAGCCCCTCAGGGGAGGGCTACGAGCAGTACTTC.

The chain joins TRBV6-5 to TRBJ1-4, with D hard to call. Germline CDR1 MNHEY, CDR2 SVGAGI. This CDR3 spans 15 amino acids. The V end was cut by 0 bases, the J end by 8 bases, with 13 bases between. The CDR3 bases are TGTGCCAGCAGTTACTCGGCCGGGTTCGTGGAAAAACTGTTTTTT. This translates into CASSYSAGFVEKLFF.

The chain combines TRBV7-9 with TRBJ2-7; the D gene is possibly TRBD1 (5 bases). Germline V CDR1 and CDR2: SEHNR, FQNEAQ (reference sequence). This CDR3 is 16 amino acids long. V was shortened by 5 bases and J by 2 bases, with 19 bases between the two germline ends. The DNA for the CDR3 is TGTGCCAGCAGCCTCACAGACAGCCTGGTCCCCTACGAGCAGTACTTC. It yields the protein CASSLTDSLVPYEQYF.

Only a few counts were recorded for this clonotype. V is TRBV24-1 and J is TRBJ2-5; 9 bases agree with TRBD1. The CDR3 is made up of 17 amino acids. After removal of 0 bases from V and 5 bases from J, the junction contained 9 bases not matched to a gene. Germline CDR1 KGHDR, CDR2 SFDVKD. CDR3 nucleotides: TGTGCCACCAGTGATTTGGGGGACAGGGACGGGCAGGAGACCCAGTACTTC. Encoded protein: CATSDLGDRDGQETQYF.

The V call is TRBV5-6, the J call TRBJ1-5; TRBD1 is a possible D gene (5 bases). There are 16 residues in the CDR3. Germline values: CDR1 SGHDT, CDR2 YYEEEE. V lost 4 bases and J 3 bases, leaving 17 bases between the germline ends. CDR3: CASSLGIGALNQPQHF. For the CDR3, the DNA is TGTGCCAGCAGCCTAGGTATAGGGGCGCTCAATCAGCCCCAGCATTTT.

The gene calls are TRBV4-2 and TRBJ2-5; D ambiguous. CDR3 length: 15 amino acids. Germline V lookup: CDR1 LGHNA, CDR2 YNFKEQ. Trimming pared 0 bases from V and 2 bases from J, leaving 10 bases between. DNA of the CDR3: TGTGCCAGCAGCCAAGAGTGGCGACCACAAGAGACCCAGTACTTC. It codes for CASSQEWRPQETQYF.

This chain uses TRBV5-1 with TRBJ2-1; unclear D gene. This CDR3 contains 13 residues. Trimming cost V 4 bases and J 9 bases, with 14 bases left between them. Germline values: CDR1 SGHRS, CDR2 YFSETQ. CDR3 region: CASSRAAGSEQFF. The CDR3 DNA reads TGCGCCAGCAGCCGGGCCGCTGGCTCTGAGCAGTTCTTC. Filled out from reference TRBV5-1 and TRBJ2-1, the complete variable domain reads KAGVTQTPRYLIKTRGQQVTLSCSPISGHRSVSWYQQTPGQGLQFLFEYFSETQRNKGNFPGRFSGRQFSNSRSEMNVSTLELGDSALYLCASSRAAGSEQFFGPGTRLTVL.